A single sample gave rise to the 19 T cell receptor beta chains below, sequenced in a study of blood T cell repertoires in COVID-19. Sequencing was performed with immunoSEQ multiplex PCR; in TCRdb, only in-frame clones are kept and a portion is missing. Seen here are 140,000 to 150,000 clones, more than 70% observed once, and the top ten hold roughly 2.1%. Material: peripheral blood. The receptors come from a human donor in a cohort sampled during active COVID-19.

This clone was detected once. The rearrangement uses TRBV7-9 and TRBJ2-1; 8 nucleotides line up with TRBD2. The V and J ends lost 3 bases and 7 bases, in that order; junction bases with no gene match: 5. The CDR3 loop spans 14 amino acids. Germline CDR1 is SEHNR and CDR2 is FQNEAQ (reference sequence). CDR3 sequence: CASSFRAGANEQFF. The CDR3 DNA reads TGTGCCAGCAGCTTTCGAGCGGGGGCTAATGAGCAGTTCTTC. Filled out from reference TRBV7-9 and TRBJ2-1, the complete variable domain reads DTGVSQNPRHKITKRGQNVTFRCDPISEHNRLYWYRQTLGQGPEFLTYFQNEAQLEKSRLLSDRFSAERPKGSFSTLEIQRTEQGDSAMYLCASSFRAGANEQFFGPGTRLTVL.

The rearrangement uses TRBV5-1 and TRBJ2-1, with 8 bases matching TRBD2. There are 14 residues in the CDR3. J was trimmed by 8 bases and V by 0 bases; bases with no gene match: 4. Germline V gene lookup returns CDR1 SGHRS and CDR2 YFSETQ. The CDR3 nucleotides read TGCGCCAGCAGCTTGGGGACTAGCACACATGAGCAGTTCTTC. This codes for CASSLGTSTHEQFF. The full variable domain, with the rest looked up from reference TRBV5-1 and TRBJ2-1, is KAGVTQTPRYLIKTRGQQVTLSCSPISGHRSVSWYQQTPGQGLQFLFEYFSETQRNKGNFPGRFSGRQFSNSRSEMNVSTLELGDSALYLCASSLGTSTHEQFFGPGTRLTVL.

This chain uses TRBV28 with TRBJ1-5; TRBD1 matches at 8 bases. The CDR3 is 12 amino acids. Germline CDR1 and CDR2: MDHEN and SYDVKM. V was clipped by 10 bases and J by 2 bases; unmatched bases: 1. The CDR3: CATTGGNQPQHF. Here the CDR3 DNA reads TGTGCCACGACAGGGGGCAATCAGCCCCAGCATTTT.

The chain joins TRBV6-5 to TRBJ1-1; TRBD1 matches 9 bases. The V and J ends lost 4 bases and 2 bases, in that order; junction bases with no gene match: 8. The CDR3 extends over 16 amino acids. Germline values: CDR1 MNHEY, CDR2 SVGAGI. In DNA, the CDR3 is TGTGCCAGCAGTTTACAGGGGGCCCCCCGCAACACTGAAGCTTTCTTT. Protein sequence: CASSLQGAPRNTEAFF.

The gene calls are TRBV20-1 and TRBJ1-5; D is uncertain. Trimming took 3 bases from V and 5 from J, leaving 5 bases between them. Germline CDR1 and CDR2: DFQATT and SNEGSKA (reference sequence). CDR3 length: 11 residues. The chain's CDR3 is CSASSDQPQHF. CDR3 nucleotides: TGCAGTGCTAGCTCAGATCAGCCCCAGCATTTT.

CDR3 coding DNA: TGTGCCAGCAGCTTAGATGGCGGTTACAATGAGCAGTTCTTC. It yields the protein CASSLDGGYNEQFF. This chain links TRBV7-2 with TRBJ2-1; the D is unclear. Germline-derived CDR1 and CDR2 are SGHTA and FQGNSA. Trimming pared 1 base from V and 4 bases from J, leaving 8 bases between. This CDR3 has 14 residues. Full variable domain (rest looked up from reference TRBV7-2 and TRBJ2-1): GAGVSQSPSNKVTEKGKDVELRCDPISGHTALYWYRQSLGQGLEFLIYFQGNSAPDKSGLPSDRFSAERTGGSVSTLTIQRTQQEDSAVYLCASSLDGGYNEQFFGPGTRLTVL.

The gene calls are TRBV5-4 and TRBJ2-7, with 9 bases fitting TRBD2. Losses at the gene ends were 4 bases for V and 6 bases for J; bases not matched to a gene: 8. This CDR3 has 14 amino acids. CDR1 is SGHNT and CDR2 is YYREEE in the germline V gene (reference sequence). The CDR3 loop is CASSERGDLSEQYF. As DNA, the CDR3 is TGTGCCAGCAGCGAGCGGGGGGATCTCTCCGAGCAGTACTTC.

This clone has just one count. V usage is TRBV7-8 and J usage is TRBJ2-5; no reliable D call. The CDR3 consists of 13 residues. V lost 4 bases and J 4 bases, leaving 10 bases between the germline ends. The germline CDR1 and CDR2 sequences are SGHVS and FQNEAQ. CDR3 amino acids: CASSWSGPETQYF. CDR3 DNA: TGTGCCAGCAGCTGGTCTGGCCCAGAGACCCAGTACTTC.

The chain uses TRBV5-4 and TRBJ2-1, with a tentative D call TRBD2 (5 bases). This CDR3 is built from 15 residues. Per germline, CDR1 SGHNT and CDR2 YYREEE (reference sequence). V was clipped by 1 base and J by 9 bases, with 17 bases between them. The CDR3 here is CASSLRNPAGGEQFF. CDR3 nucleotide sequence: TGTGCCAGCAGCTTGAGGAACCCTGCGGGCGGTGAGCAGTTCTTC.

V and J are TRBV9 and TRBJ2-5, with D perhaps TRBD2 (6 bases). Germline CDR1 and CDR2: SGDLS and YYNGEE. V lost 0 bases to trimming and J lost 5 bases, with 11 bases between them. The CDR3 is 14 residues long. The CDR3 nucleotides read TGTGCCAGCAGCGTAGGACTTCTAGCGGAGACCCAGTACTTC. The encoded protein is CASSVGLLAETQYF.

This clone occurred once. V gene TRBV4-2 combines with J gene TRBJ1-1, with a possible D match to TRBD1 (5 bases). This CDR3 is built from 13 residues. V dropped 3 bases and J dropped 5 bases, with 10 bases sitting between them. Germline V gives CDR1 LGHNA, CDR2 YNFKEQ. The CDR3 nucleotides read TGTGCCAGCAGCCAGTTAGGGGTGACTGAAGCTTTCTTT. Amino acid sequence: CASSQLGVTEAFF.

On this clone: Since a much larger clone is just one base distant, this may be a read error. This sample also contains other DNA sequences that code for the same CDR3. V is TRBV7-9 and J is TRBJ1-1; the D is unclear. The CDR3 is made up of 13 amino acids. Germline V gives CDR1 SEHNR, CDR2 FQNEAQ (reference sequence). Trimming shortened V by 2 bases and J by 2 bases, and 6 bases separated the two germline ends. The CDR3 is CASSLSVNTEAFF. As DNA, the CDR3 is TGTGCCAGCAGCTTATCAGTTAACACTGAAGCTTTCTTT.

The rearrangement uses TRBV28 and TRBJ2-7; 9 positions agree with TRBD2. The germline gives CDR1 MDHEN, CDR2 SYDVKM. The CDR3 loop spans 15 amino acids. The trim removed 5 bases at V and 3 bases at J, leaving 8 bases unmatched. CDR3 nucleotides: TGTGCCAGCAGTATAGTAGCGGGAGCAAACTACGAGCAGTACTTC. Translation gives CASSIVAGANYEQYF.

This chain's CDR3 is CASMLAGGRWGQYF. The CDR3 DNA sequence: TGTGCCAGCATGCTAGCGGGGGGACGATGGGGGCAGTATTTT. V usage is TRBV7-2 and J usage is TRBJ2-3, with 11 positions matching TRBD2. The V segment lost 7 bases and the J segment 11 bases; nucleotides outside the gene matches: 11. CDR3 length equals 14 residues. Germline V gives CDR1 SGHTA, CDR2 FQGNSA. Combining the CDR3 with reference TRBV7-2 and TRBJ2-3 gives the whole variable domain GAGVSQSPSNKVTEKGKDVELRCDPISGHTALYWYRQSLGQGLEFLIYFQGNSAPDKSGLPSDRFSAERTGGSVSTLTIQRTQQEDSAVYLCASMLAGGRWGQYFGPGTRLTVL.

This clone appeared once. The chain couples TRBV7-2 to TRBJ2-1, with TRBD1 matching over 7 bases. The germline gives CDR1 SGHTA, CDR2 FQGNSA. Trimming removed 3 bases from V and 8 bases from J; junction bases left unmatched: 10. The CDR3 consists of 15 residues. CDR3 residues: CASSLNDRVGDEQFF. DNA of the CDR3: TGTGCCAGCAGCTTGAACGACAGGGTAGGAGATGAGCAGTTCTTC.

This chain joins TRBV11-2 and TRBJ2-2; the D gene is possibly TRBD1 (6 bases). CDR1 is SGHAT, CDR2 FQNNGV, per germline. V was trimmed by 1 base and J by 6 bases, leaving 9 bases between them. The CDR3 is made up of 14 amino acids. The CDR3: CASSLATGPGELFF. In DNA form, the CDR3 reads TGTGCCAGCAGCTTAGCCACAGGGCCCGGGGAGCTGTTTTTT.

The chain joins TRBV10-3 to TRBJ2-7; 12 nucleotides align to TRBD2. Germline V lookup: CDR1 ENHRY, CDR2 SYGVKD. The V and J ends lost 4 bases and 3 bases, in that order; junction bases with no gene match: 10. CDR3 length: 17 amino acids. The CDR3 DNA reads TGTGCCATCAGTGCGACCCCAACTAGCGGGAGGAACTACGAGCAGTACTTC. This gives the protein CAISATPTSGRNYEQYF.

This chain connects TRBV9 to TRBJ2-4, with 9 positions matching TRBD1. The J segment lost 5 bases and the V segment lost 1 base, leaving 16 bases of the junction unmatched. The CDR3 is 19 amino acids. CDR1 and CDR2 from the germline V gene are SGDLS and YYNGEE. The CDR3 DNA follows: TGTGCCAGCAGCGTATCCGGGGACAGGGCCCACCGGGGCCAAAACATTCAGTACTTC. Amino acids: CASSVSGDRAHRGQNIQYF.

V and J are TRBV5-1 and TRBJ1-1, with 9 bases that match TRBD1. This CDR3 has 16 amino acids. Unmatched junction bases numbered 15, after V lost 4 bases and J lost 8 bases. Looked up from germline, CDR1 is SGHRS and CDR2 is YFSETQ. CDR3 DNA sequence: TGCGCCAGCAGCATCGGACAGGGGACGGGGTGGGAGGAAGCTTTCTTT. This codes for CASSIGQGTGWEEAFF.